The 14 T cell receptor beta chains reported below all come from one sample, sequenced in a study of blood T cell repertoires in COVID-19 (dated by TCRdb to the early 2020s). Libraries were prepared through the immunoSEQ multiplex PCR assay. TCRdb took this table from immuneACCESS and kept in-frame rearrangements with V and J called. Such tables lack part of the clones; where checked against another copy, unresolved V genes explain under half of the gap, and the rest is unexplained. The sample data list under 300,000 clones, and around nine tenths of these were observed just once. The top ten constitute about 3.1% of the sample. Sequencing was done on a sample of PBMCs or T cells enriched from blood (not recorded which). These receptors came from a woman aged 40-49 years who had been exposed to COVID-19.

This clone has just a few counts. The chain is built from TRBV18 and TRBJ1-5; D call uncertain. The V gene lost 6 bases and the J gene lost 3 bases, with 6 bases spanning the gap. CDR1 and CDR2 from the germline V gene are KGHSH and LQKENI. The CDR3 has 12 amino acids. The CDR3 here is CASSANNQPQHF. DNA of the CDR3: TGTGCCAGCTCGGCCAACAATCAGCCCCAGCATTTT.

CDR3 DNA: TGTGCCAGCAGCTCCCGCCGGGACAGAGTCTATGGCTACACCTTC. It translates to CASSSRRDRVYGYTF. The V call is TRBV13, the J call TRBJ1-2; 7 bases are a match to TRBD1. Germline lookup yields CDR1 PRHDT and CDR2 FYEKMQ (reference sequence). J was trimmed by 4 bases and V by 4 bases; bases with no gene match: 9. This CDR3 is built from 15 residues.

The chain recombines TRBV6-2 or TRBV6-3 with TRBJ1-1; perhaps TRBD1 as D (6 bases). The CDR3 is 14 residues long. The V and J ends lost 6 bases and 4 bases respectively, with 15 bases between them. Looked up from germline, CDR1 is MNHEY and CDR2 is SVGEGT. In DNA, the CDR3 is TGTGCCAGCAGCCCCGGCCTCAGGGGCACTGAAGCTTTCTTT. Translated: CASSPGLRGTEAFF.

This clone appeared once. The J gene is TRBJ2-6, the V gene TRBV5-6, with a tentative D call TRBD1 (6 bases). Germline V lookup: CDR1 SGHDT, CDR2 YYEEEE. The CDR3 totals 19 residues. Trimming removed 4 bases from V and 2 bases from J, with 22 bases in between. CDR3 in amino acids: CASSPLPTGFRPGANVLTF. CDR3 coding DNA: TGTGCCAGCAGCCCCCTCCCCACAGGGTTCCGTCCTGGGGCCAACGTCCTGACTTTC.

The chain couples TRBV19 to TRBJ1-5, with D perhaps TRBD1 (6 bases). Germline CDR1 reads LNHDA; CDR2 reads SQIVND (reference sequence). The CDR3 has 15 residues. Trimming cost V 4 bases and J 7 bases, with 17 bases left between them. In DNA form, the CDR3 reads TGTGCCAGTAGTACCCCGGGGGGGCGTGGGCAGCCCCAGCATTTT. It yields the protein CASSTPGGRGQPQHF.

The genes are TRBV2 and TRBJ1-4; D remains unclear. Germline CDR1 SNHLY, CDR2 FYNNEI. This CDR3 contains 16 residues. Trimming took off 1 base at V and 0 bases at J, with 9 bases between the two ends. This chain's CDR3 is CASSEGEVSTNEKLFF. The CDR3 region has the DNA TGTGCCAGCAGTGAAGGAGAGGTATCAACTAATGAAAAACTGTTTTTT.

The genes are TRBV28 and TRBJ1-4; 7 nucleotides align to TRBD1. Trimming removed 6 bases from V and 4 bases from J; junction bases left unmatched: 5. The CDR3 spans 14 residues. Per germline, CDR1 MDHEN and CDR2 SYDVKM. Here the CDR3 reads CASSSRGSNEKLFF. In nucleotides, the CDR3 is TGTGCCAGCAGCTCCAGGGGGAGTAATGAAAAACTGTTTTTT.

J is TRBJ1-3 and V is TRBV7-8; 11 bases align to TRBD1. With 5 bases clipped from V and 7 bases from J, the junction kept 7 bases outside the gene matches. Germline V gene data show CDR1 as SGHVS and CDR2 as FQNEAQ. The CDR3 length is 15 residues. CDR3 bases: TGTGCCAGCAGCCCCGGGACAGGGGGTCTGAACACCATATATTTT. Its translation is CASSPGTGGLNTIYF.

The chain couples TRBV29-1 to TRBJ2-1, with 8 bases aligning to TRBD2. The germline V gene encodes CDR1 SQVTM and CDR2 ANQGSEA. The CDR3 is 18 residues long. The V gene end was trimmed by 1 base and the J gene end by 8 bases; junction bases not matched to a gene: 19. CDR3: CSVEANPRPGGTRDEQFF. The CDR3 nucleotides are TGCAGCGTTGAAGCCAACCCGAGACCGGGGGGGACACGGGATGAGCAGTTCTTC.

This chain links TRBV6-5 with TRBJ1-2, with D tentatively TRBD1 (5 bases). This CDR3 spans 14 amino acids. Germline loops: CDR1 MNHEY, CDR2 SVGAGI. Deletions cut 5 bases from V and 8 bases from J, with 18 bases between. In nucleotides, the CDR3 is TGTGCCAGCAGTACTCAGTACGACCGGGGGGGCTACACCTTC. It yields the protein CASSTQYDRGGYTF.

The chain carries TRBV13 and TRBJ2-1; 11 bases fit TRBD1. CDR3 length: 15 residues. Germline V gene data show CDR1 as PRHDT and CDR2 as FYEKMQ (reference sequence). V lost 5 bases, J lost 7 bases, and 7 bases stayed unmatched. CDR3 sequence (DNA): TGTGCCAGCAGCCTTGGACAGGGGGCTAAAAATGAGCAGTTCTTC. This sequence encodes CASSLGQGAKNEQFF.

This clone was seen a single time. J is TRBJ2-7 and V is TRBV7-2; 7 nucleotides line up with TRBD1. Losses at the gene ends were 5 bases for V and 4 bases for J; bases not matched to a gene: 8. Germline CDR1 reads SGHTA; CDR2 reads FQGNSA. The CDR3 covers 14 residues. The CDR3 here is CASSENRGMYEQYV. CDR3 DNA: TGTGCCAGCAGCGAAAACAGGGGAATGTACGAGCAGTACGTC.

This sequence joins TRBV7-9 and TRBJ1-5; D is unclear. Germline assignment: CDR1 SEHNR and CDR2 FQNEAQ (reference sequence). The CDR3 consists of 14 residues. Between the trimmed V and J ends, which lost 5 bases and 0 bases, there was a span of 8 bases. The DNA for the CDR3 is TGTGCCAGCAGCACGGCGGGTAGCAATCAGCCCCAGCATTTT. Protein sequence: CASSTAGSNQPQHF.

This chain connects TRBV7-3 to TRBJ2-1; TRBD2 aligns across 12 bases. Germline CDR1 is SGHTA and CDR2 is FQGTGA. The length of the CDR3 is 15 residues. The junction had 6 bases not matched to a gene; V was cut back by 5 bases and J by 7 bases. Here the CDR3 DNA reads TGTGCCAGCAGCCCCCGGACTAGCGGGATTAATGAGCAGTTCTTC. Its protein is CASSPRTSGINEQFF.